The rows below give T cell receptor beta chains drawn from one sample of a study of T cell responses to AZD1222 COVID-19 vaccine. TCRdb keeps only in-frame clones here, not all; method: immunoSEQ multiplex PCR. Of about 150,000 clones detected, about 93% appear once; the ten largest clones hold 7.5% to 9.5%. The source material was peripheral blood, sampled on day 0 of AZD1222 vaccination. The source of these receptors is an adult in good health. Each CDR3 is given with its conserved first and last residue. The order of the fields is J gene, D gene, CDR3 length, V gene, clone size, CDR3 DNA, CDR3 protein. The D gene is left open where the match is weak. Some rows mark clone size as missing; the rest say once, few, many or name a class of expanded clone.

TRBJ2-7,-,11,TRBV30,-,TGTGCCTGGAACAGGGTAGCCGAGCAGTACTTC,CAWNRVAEQYF
TRBJ2-1,TRBD2,15,TRBV5-5,-,TGTGCCAGCAGCGACCCTTCACGGGGGGGCTATGAGCAGTTCTTC,CASSDPSRGGYEQFF
TRBJ1-5,TRBD1,14,TRBV2,-,TGTGCCAGCAGTGCGACAGGGGCTAATCAGCCCCAGCATTTT,CASSATGANQPQHF
TRBJ1-5,-,13,TRBV6-5,-,TGTGCCAGCAGGAGACAGTGGAATCAGCCCCAGCATTTT,CASRRQWNQPQHF
TRBJ1-2,-,12,TRBV5-1,-,TGCGCCAGCAGCTTGGGACAGCGTGGCTACACCTTC,CASSLGQRGYTF
TRBJ1-1,-,14,TRBV4-1,-,TGCGCCAGCAGCCGCGAACCAGGGGACACTGAAGCTTTCTTT,CASSREPGDTEAFF
TRBJ1-1,-,14,TRBV25-1,-,TGTGCCAGCAGTGAATATGGCGCGGCTACTGAAGCTTTCTTT,CASSEYGAATEAFF
TRBJ2-2,-,15,TRBV4-2,-,TGTGCCAGCAGCCAATCTCCCGGGACTCCATCCGAGCTGTTTTTT,CASSQSPGTPSELFF
TRBJ2-7,TRBD1,15,TRBV7-8,-,TGTGCCAGCAGCGCGAGACAGGGGCCTACCCTGGAGCAGTACTTC,CASSARQGPTLEQYF
TRBJ2-7,-,14,TRBV19,-,TGTGCCAGTAGTATTGGGTCAGTATACTACGAGCAGTACTTC,CASSIGSVYYEQYF
TRBJ1-1,TRBD1,15,TRBV5-1,once,TGCGCCAGCAGCTTGGAGGGGACAGGGGGGACTGAAGCTTTCTTT,CASSLEGTGGTEAFF
TRBJ1-5,-,15,TRBV6-1,-,TGTGCCAGCAGTGAAGGACGAGGAGGGCACCAGCCCCAGCATTTT,CASSEGRGGHQPQHF
TRBJ1-2,TRBD1,15,TRBV24-1,once,TGTGCCACCAGTGATTCCGGACAGGGGGCCCACGGCTACACCTTC,CATSDSGQGAHGYTF
TRBJ2-7,-,15,TRBV5-6,-,TGTGCCAGCAGCTTGGAAGGGTGGAGGGTCTACGAGCAGTACTTC,CASSLEGWRVYEQYF
TRBJ1-4,TRBD1,16,TRBV4-1,-,TGCGCCAGCAGCGGGAGATTCGGGACAGGGGATGAAAAACTGTTTTTT,CASSGRFGTGDEKLFF
TRBJ2-1,TRBD2,15,TRBV29-1,-,TGCAGCGTTGAAGGAGCACTAGCGGGGGACAATGAGCAGTTCTTC,CSVEGALAGDNEQFF
TRBJ2-7,-,14,TRBV7-8,few,TGTGCCAGCAGCTTAGGGGAGATTGCCTACGAGCAGTACTTC,CASSLGEIAYEQYF
TRBJ1-2,TRBD1,13,TRBV10-3,-,TGTGCCATCAGTCGGGACAGGGCGGAAGGCTACACCTTC,CAISRDRAEGYTF
TRBJ2-4,-,18,TRBV21-1,-,TGTGCCAGCAGCAAAGATAGCGGGGGGGCCGAATTCAAAAACATTCAGTACTTC,CASSKDSGGAEFKNIQYF
TRBJ1-1,TRBD1,13,TRBV2,-,TGTGCCAGCAGTGCCGGGACAGGGGGAGAAGCTTTCTTT,CASSAGTGGEAFF
TRBJ2-1,TRBD2,15,TRBV19,few,TGTGCCAGTAGTAAGACTAGCGGTGACTACAATGAGCAGTTCTTC,CASSKTSGDYNEQFF
TRBJ1-2,-,15,TRBV28,-,TGTACCAGCAGTTTTTCGCCCAGTGGCCTCTATGGCTACACCTTC,CTSSFSPSGLYGYTF
TRBJ2-5,TRBD1,17,TRBV7-2,-,TGTGCCAGCAGCTCGGGACAGAGGACCATGGGCCAAGAGACCCAGTACTTC,CASSSGQRTMGQETQYF
TRBJ2-1,TRBD1,13,TRBV5-1,-,TGCGCCAGCCACTCCGGGACAGGGAATGAGCAGTTCTTC,CASHSGTGNEQFF
TRBJ2-3,-,17,TRBV27,few,TGTGCCAGCAGTTCCCTTGACTGGGGGCGCTTCTCAGATACGCAGTATTTT,CASSSLDWGRFSDTQYF
TRBJ1-2,-,15,TRBV9,-,TGTGCCAGCAGCGTAGGCCGGGTAGCTAACTATGGCTACACCTTC,CASSVGRVANYGYTF
TRBJ1-3,-,13,TRBV19,-,TGTGCCAGTAGTATAGGCTCTGGAAACACCATATATTTT,CASSIGSGNTIYF
TRBJ2-2,TRBD2,16,TRBV11-3,-,TGTGCCAGCAGCTTAGAAGCGGGGGTTAGGACCGGGGAGCTGTTTTTT,CASSLEAGVRTGELFF
TRBJ2-2,TRBD1,15,TRBV6-4,-,TGTGCCAGCAGTGACGGGACAGGGAACACCGGGGAGCTGTTTTTT,CASSDGTGNTGELFF
TRBJ2-6,-,15,TRBV19,-,TGTGCCAGTAGGGACGGAAGCTCTGGGGCCAACGTCCTGACTTTC,CASRDGSSGANVLTF
TRBJ1-1,-,17,TRBV11-3,-,TGTGCCAGCAGCTTAGATCTCCCTTTCCTGGGGACCACTGAAGCTTTCTTT,CASSLDLPFLGTTEAFF
TRBJ1-1,-,14,TRBV2,-,TGTGCCAGCAGTGAGGGAGGGCCCAACACTGAAGCTTTCTTT,CASSEGGPNTEAFF
TRBJ1-1,-,15,TRBV5-1,-,TGCGCCAGCAGCTCGCAGGGATCGTTGAACACTGAAGCTTTCTTT,CASSSQGSLNTEAFF
TRBJ1-1,-,12,TRBV27,-,TGTGCCAGCGGGGGGATGAACACTGAAGCTTTCTTT,CASGGMNTEAFF
TRBJ2-7,TRBD1,14,TRBV5-1,-,TGCGCCAGCAGCTTACAGGGGGATTTGTACGAGCAGTACTTC,CASSLQGDLYEQYF
TRBJ2-3,TRBD1,18,TRBV25-1,-,TGTGCCAGCAGTGAATATGAAACAGGGGGCGGTTTGACAGATACGCAGTATTTT,CASSEYETGGGLTDTQYF
TRBJ2-3,-,16,TRBV5-6,-,TGTGCCAGCAGCTTGTTACAGGGTTCCTATAGAGATACGCAGTATTTT,CASSLLQGSYRDTQYF
TRBJ1-4,-,14,TRBV3-1/TRBV3-2,-,TGTGCCAGCAGCCTTAACCGGGGTTTGGAAAAACTGTTTTTT,CASSLNRGLEKLFF
TRBJ1-5,-,13,TRBV28,-,TGTGCCAGCAGTCCACGGCCCCGGTTACCCCAGCATTTT,CASSPRPRLPQHF